This TCR beta chain was sequenced in a study of T cells in Graves' hyperthyroidism and ophthalmopathy. Study-level background: At the time of initial diagnosis and before any treatment, peripheral blood was collected. Study findings and constraints: A 13 V-J model separated ophthalmopathy from stable hyperthyroidism. Expanded thyroid clonotypes (above 0.001) were mostly also found in blood.

The investigators amplified TCR beta CDR3 regions from RNA transcripts. The HTBI primer set served for first-round RT-PCR of the TCR CDR3. One entry per CDR3 protein, called by TCRdb with MiXCR from the multiplex PCR reads. The profile shows a few hundred thousand distinct CDR3 sequences, 15% of them singletons. Germline CDR1 SGHVS, CDR2 FQNEAQ. V was pared by 0 bases and J by 2 bases, with 1 base of the junction left unmatched. This CDR3 region has 15 residues. There are a few counts of this clonotype. Antigen unknown. The study left out patients who had uncontrolled infection, other autoimmune disease, pregnancy or lactation.

This TCR came from a woman aged 25 to 45 with Graves' hyperthyroidism. The J gene is TRBJ2-3, the V gene TRBV7-8, with 8 bases matching TRBD2. Sequencing was carried out using blood. This CDR3 reads CASSLAGLDTDTQYF. The DNA for the CDR3 is TGTGCCAGCAGCTTAGCGGGACTAGACACAGATACGCAGTATTTT.